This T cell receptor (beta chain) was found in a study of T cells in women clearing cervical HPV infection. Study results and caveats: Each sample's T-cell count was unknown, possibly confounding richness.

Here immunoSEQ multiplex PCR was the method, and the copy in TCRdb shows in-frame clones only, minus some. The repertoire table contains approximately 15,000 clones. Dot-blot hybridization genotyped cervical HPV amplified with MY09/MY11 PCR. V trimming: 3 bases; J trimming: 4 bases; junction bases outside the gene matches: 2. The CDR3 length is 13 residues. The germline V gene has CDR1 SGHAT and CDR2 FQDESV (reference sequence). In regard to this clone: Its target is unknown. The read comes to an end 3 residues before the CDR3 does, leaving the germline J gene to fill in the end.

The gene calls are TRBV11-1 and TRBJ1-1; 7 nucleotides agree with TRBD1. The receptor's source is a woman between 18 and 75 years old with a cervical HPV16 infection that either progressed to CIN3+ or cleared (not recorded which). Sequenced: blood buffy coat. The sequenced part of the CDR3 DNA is TGTGCCAGCAGCTTGGAGGGGGCCACTGAA. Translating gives CASSLEGATE. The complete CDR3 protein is CASSLEGATEAFF. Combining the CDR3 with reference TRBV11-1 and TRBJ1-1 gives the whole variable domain EAEVAQSPRYKITEKSQAVAFWCDPISGHATLYWYRQILGQGPELLVQFQDESVVDDSQLPKDRFSAERLKGVDSTLKIQPAELGDSAMYLCASSLEGATEAFFGQGTRLTVV.